The 19 T cell receptor beta chains below come from one sample, sequenced in a study of CD8 T cells in ankylosing spondylitis. TCRdb analysed the 5' RACE reads with MiXCR anew, one entry per CDR3 protein. Of hundreds of thousands of distinct CDR3 sequences listed, about 24% were seen once; the top ten hold 0.89%. Antigens of these TCRs are unknown. Findings of the study overall: Seven to nine highly homologous variants formed a TCR beta motif that appeared characteristic of ankylosing spondylitis blood.

The specimen was blood, either unsorted or a sorted T cell fraction (not recorded which). All receptors come from a male donor with ankylosing spondylitis.

In its sample, this clonotype was seen a few times. DNA for the CDR3: TGTGCCAGCAGCTTAGGGGGCGGGGGACTCTACAATGAGCAGTTCTTC. The encoded protein is CASSLGGGGLYNEQFF. The chain joins TRBV7-2 to TRBJ2-1; 7 bases line up with TRBD2. The germline V gene encodes CDR1 SGHTA and CDR2 FQGNSA. With 1 base clipped from V and 3 bases from J, the junction kept 6 bases outside the gene matches. The CDR3 runs to 16 residues.

The V and J genes are TRBV6-4 and TRBJ2-7; no clear D. This CDR3 spans 16 amino acids. The V end was cut by 8 bases, the J end by 3 bases, with 23 bases between. Germline V lookup: CDR1 MRHNA, CDR2 SNTAGT. DNA for the CDR3: TGTGCCAGCCGACGAAGACCCGGAGCAGTTTTCTACGAGCAGTACGTC. Translating gives CASRRRPGAVFYEQYV.

This chain uses TRBV14 with TRBJ1-2; D uncertain. Germline lookup yields CDR1 SGHDN and CDR2 FVKESK. V shed 0 bases and J shed 4 bases, with 15 bases lying between them. The CDR3 totals 16 residues. The CDR3 DNA is TGTGCCAGCAGCCAAGATCAACTGGGCGAACTCTATGGCTACACCTTC. Translation: CASSQDQLGELYGYTF.

The genes are TRBV12-3 or TRBV12-4 and TRBJ1-2, with D possibly matching TRBD1 (5 bases). V lost 6 bases and J lost 6, with 11 bases in between. The CDR3 totals 12 residues. CDR3 in amino acids: CASSSLGDGYTF. DNA for the CDR3: TGTGCCAGCAGCTCGTTGGGGGATGGCTACACCTTC.

This rearrangement joins TRBV18 to TRBJ2-2; D uncertain. Trimming shortened V by 3 bases and J by 6 bases, and 17 bases separated the two germline ends. Germline V gene sequence: CDR1 KGHSH, CDR2 LQKENI. The CDR3 sequence is 16 residues long. Here the CDR3 reads CASSPSTWYDAGELFF. CDR3 coding DNA: TGTGCCAGCTCACCGTCCACATGGTACGACGCCGGGGAGCTGTTTTTT.

The gene calls are TRBV11-3 and TRBJ1-3; D perhaps matches TRBD1 (5 bases). The germline gives CDR1 SGHNT, CDR2 YENEEA. V shed 5 bases and J shed 0 bases, with 17 bases lying between them. The CDR3 extends over 17 amino acids. The CDR3 loop reads CASSRGAPTHSGNTIYF. The CDR3 bases are TGTGCCAGCAGCCGTGGGGCACCTACCCACTCTGGAAACACCATATATTTT.

On this clonotype: This sequence may be a read error, since a much larger clone differs from it by one base. Written as DNA, the CDR3 is TGTGCCAGCAGCCCCTCGGGACAGGGTAACACCGGGGAGCTGTTTTTT. It yields the protein CASSPSGQGNTGELFF. The chain carries TRBV14 and TRBJ2-2; TRBD1 matches 9 bases. The CDR3 is 16 amino acids. V shed 4 bases and J 2 bases; nucleotides not matched to a gene: 5. Germline assignment: CDR1 SGHDN and CDR2 FVKESK.

J is TRBJ1-1 and V is TRBV20-1; D uncertain. V was pared by 0 bases and J by 0 bases, with 11 bases between. CDR3 length: 15 amino acids. Germline V gene lookup returns CDR1 DFQATT and CDR2 SNEGSKA (reference sequence). CDR3 sequence reads: CSARDFGAVNTEAFF. DNA for the CDR3: TGCAGTGCTAGAGACTTTGGAGCGGTGAACACTGAAGCTTTCTTT.

The V call is TRBV10-3, the J call TRBJ1-1, with D perhaps matching TRBD1 (6 bases). The CDR3 runs to 14 residues. The V and J ends lost 10 bases and 1 base respectively, with 16 bases between them. Germline CDR1 ENHRY, CDR2 SYGVKD. In DNA, the CDR3 is TGTGCCACCAATGTTGAGGGACAGAACACTGAAGCTTTCTTT. Protein sequence: CATNVEGQNTEAFF.

A few counts support this clonotype. The chain is built from TRBV4-1 and TRBJ2-1; TRBD2 might be the D (6 bases). With 0 bases removed from V and 2 bases from J, the gap between germline ends came to 17 bases. The CDR3 consists of 18 residues. Germline V lookup: CDR1 MGHRA, CDR2 YSYEKL. The CDR3 sequence is CASSQEDSGSLTYNEQFF. Written as DNA, the CDR3 is TGCGCCAGCAGCCAAGAAGATAGCGGTTCCCTAACCTACAATGAGCAGTTCTTC.

This clonotype was seen more than once but under ten times. The gene calls are TRBV24-1 and TRBJ2-1, with TRBD2 matching 10 bases. Trimming took 0 bases from V and 4 from J; bases not matched to a gene: 2. The CDR3 is 16 amino acids. In germline, CDR1 is KGHDR, CDR2 SFDVKD. Written as DNA, the CDR3 is TGTGCCACCAGTGATTTGCAAGCGGGAGGGTACAATGAGCAGTTCTTC. Its protein is CATSDLQAGGYNEQFF.

This chain joins TRBV20-1 and TRBJ2-3; 11 positions match TRBD2. Germline CDR1 and CDR2: DFQATT and SNEGSKA (reference sequence). The CDR3 consists of 15 residues. V shed 3 bases, J shed 5 bases, and the junction held 7 bases outside the gene matches. The CDR3 DNA reads TGCAGTGCTAGTAGCGGGAGGGCCTTGGAAGATACGCAGTATTTT. Translation gives CSASSGRALEDTQYF.

This rearrangement joins TRBV7-2 to TRBJ1-2; TRBD1 matches at 8 bases. The germline V gene encodes CDR1 SGHTA and CDR2 FQGNSA. Unmatched junction bases numbered 6, after V lost 2 bases and J lost 4 bases. The CDR3 runs 15 residues. The CDR3 reads CASSLSGQGLYGYTF. The CDR3 coding sequence is TGTGCCAGCAGCTTATCCGGACAGGGACTCTATGGCTACACCTTC.

The chain has TRBV12-3 or TRBV12-4 and TRBJ2-3; the D gene is possibly TRBD2 (7 bases). Trimming shortened V by 8 bases and J by 1 base, and 16 bases separated the two germline ends. CDR3 length: 15 amino acids. The CDR3 sequence is CASVSGGHRTDTQYF. The DNA for the CDR3 is TGTGCCAGCGTTTCGGGGGGACATCGCACAGATACGCAGTATTTT.

This clonotype was seen more than once but under ten times. J is TRBJ2-7 and V is TRBV21-1; the table assigns TRBD2, which was not confirmed against the DNA. TRBV21-1 constitutes a pseudogene. This CDR3 region has 14 residues. The CDR3 here is CAESRDSGPYEQYV. As DNA, the CDR3 is TGTGCCGAAAGTAGGGACAGCGGACCCTACGAGCAGTACGTC.

This chain joins TRBV5-1 and TRBJ2-7, with TRBD1 matching 7 bases. The CDR3 length is 14 residues. Germline assignment: CDR1 SGHRS and CDR2 YFSETQ. V lost 4 bases and J lost 0; bases outside the gene matches: 4. CDR3 amino acids: CASSQTGSSYEQYV. The CDR3 DNA is TGCGCCAGCAGCCAGACAGGGAGCTCCTACGAGCAGTACGTC.

This chain uses TRBV5-1 with TRBJ2-5; TRBD2 agrees at 10 bases. The germline V gene encodes CDR1 SGHRS and CDR2 YFSETQ. This CDR3 has 15 residues. Unmatched junction bases numbered 2, after V lost 0 bases and J lost 3 bases. CDR3 in amino acids: CASSLVGTSEETQYF. CDR3 nucleotides: TGCGCCAGCAGCTTGGTTGGGACTAGCGAAGAGACCCAGTACTTC.

A few counts support this clonotype. The chain links TRBV20-1 to TRBJ1-4; possibly TRBD1 for D (5 bases). V lost 6 bases to trimming and J lost 7 bases, with 15 bases between them. Looked up from germline, CDR1 is DFQATT and CDR2 is SNEGSKA (reference sequence). The CDR3 covers 13 residues. CDR3 in DNA: TGCAGTGCCCCCGGGGAGGGGAGTGAAAAACTGTTTTTT. Translating it yields CSAPGEGSEKLFF.

V gene TRBV2 combines with J gene TRBJ2-5; no firm D call. Germline CDR1 is SNHLY and CDR2 is FYNNEI. Trimming stripped 1 base from V and 6 bases from J, with 9 bases between. The CDR3 contains 13 residues. The CDR3 DNA follows: TGTGCCAGCAGTGAAGGACTTGCCCAGACCCAGTACTTC. It encodes CASSEGLAQTQYF.